A selection of T cell receptor beta chains follows, all from one sample in a study of cytomegalovirus exposure and HLA in healthy donors. The assay was immunoSEQ multiplex PCR, and TCRdb's table has in-frame clones only and misses some. The profile covers about 200,000 clones, with less than 85% appearing a single time and over 1.5% taken by the ten largest. Material for sequencing was PBMCs. The receptors were sampled from a girl between 10 and 17 years old in good health and CMV-seropositive. CDR3s include the opening cysteine and the closing phenylalanine or tryptophan.

>TRBV18
CASSPGQGKIYEQYF
>TRBV9
CASSVGQGPNYGYTF
>TRBV6-5
CASSYVVPLNTGELFF
>TRBV18
CASSPAGLNNEQFF
>TRBV11-2
CASSVGSGGTDTQYF
>TRBV5-4
CASSLDRGVNTGELFF
>TRBV9
CASSPRQSTDTQYF
>TRBV4-3
CASSPDRGETYGYTF
>TRBV18
CASSRGPWTEQETQYF
>TRBV25-1
CASSDVRGQNPGVIGYTF
>TRBV11-3
CASSLLAGGPLEQYF
>TRBV5-4
CASSPSTDTQYF
>TRBV7-2
CASSLGRGDTQYF
>TRBV27
CASSLWGGNTEAFF
>TRBV11-3
CASSPAGGRYEQYF
>TRBV6-5
CASSRTGNPYEQYF
>TRBV15
CATSSLAGVRQTQYF
>TRBV27
CASSLQLGSGGYTF
>TRBV7-2
CASSLGATSGVYEQYF
>TRBV27
CASRQGVFKSGGDPYEQYF
>TRBV11-3
CASSSSNEAGYEQYF
>TRBV7-9
CASTTGNSNQPQHF
>TRBV5-4
CASSLRDRDTQYF
>TRBV2
CASSEGTGVAFF